Below are 16 T cell receptor beta chains sequenced from a single sample in a study of blood T cells in healthy people across ages. A second PCR of 7 to 11 cycles used a sample-barcoded 5' primer and a J-beta primer mix. TCRdb re-analysed the 5' RACE reads in MiXCR, keeping a single row per CDR3 protein. The data show around 1.5 million distinct CDR3 sequences, almost 60% seen once. Sequences were obtained from blood. These receptors were taken from a man between 18 and 29 years old in good health.

This clonotype was seen more than once but under ten times. V usage is TRBV9 and J usage is TRBJ1-2; D not certain. Trimming cost V 3 bases and J 4 bases, with 10 bases left between them. Germline V gives CDR1 SGDLS, CDR2 YYNGEE. CDR3 length: 13 residues. Written as DNA, the CDR3 is TGTGCCAGCAGCGACCGGGTCCGCTATGGCTACACCTTC. This gives the protein CASSDRVRYGYTF.

A single count supports this clonotype. J is TRBJ1-4 and V is TRBV20-1, with 9 bases matching TRBD1. Looked up from germline, CDR1 is DFQATT and CDR2 is SNEGSKA (reference sequence). V shed 5 bases, J shed 4 bases, and the junction held 5 bases outside the gene matches. This CDR3 region has 14 residues. CDR3: CSADQDRGNEKLFF. The CDR3 nucleotides read TGCAGTGCTGACCAGGACAGGGGTAATGAAAAACTGTTTTTT.

This chain uses TRBV14 with TRBJ1-1, with D possibly TRBD1 on 6 matching bases. CDR3 length equals 15 residues. CDR1 is SGHDN, CDR2 FVKESK, per germline. V was cut by 1 base and J by 3 bases, with 12 bases left in between. The CDR3 loop is CASSQGEGGDTEAFF. DNA for the CDR3: TGTGCCAGCAGCCAAGGGGAGGGGGGGGACACTGAAGCTTTCTTT.

V usage is TRBV3-1 and J usage is TRBJ2-3; weak D call: TRBD1 (6 bases). The germline V gene encodes CDR1 LGHDT and CDR2 YNNKEL (reference sequence). Trimming cost V 6 bases and J 11 bases, with 21 bases left between them. The CDR3 contains 14 residues. The chain's CDR3 is CASRVQGLGSEQYF. CDR3 sequence (DNA): TGTGCCAGCAGGGTACAGGGATTGGGCTCTGAGCAGTATTTT.

This clonotype was seen a handful of times. The rearrangement uses TRBV5-1 and TRBJ2-1, with D perhaps TRBD2 (6 bases). The germline V and J ends were trimmed by 0 bases and 2 bases, with 12 bases remaining between them. CDR1 is SGHRS and CDR2 is YFSETQ in the germline V gene. CDR3 length: 16 residues. CDR3 protein: CASSLEGSGAYNEQFF. For the CDR3, the DNA is TGCGCCAGCAGCTTGGAGGGTAGCGGAGCCTACAATGAGCAGTTCTTC.

The chain uses TRBV28 and TRBJ1-6; the D gene is possibly TRBD1 (5 bases). This CDR3 is 18 amino acids long. In germline, CDR1 is MDHEN, CDR2 SYDVKM. Trimming left V 0 bases short and J 3 bases short, with 15 bases between. In DNA form, the CDR3 reads TGTGCCAGCAGTTTATGGCAGGGAGGTGGGAACTATAATTCACCCCTCCACTTT. This encodes CASSLWQGGGNYNSPLHF.

The V and J genes are TRBV5-5 and TRBJ1-2; D perhaps matches TRBD1 (5 bases). The CDR3 extends over 16 amino acids. CDR1 is SGHKS, CDR2 YYEKEE, per germline (reference sequence). Trimming took 1 base from V and 5 from J, leaving 18 bases between them. The DNA for the CDR3 is TGTGCCAGCAGCTTGAGGGACCACCTATACAAATATGGCTACACCTTC. Its translation is CASSLRDHLYKYGYTF.

The chain joins TRBV4-2 to TRBJ1-2, with a possible D match to TRBD1 (5 bases). The CDR3 runs 13 residues. Germline V gives CDR1 LGHNA, CDR2 YNFKEQ. Trimming removed 3 bases at V and 4 bases at J, with 9 bases between. The DNA of the CDR3 is TGTGCCAGCAGCCAGGGGGGACGCTATGGCTACACCTTC. It encodes CASSQGGRYGYTF.

V and J are TRBV6-5 and TRBJ2-5; D is perhaps TRBD2 (6 bases). CDR1 and CDR2 (germline): MNHEY, SVGAGI. The CDR3 has 14 amino acids. The V end lost 5 bases, the J end lost 1 base, and 11 bases lay between the germline ends. The DNA for the CDR3 is TGTGCCAGCAGTCAGGGACTTCTCCAAGAGACCCAGTACTTC. Translating gives CASSQGLLQETQYF.

The chain recombines TRBV20-1 with TRBJ2-1; 10 bases fit TRBD2. V lost 2 bases and J lost 3; bases outside the gene matches: 10. Germline CDR1 and CDR2: DFQATT and SNEGSKA (reference sequence). The CDR3 loop spans 17 amino acids. DNA of the CDR3: TGCAGTGCTAGACAAACCGGGACTAGCGTCTACTACAATGAGCAGTTCTTC. Encoded protein: CSARQTGTSVYYNEQFF.

V and J are TRBV6-1 and TRBJ2-3; the match to TRBD2 covers 9 bases. The CDR3 sequence is 17 residues long. Germline loops: CDR1 MNHNS, CDR2 SASEGT. The V and J ends lost 5 bases and 3 bases, in that order; junction bases with no gene match: 12. In nucleotides, the CDR3 is TGTGCCAGCAGTCTCTATGGGACTAGCCGGTTTACAGATACGCAGTATTTT. Protein product: CASSLYGTSRFTDTQYF.

The chain recombines TRBV7-9 with TRBJ2-3, with a possible D match to TRBD2 (7 bases). CDR1 SEHNR and CDR2 FQNEAQ come from the germline V gene (reference sequence). CDR3 length: 15 residues. Trimming shortened V by 4 bases and J by 3 bases, and 14 bases separated the two germline ends. CDR3 in DNA: TGTGCCAGCAGCTCGGCGGGGGCTTTGACAGATACGCAGTATTTT. This translates into CASSSAGALTDTQYF. The full variable domain, in which reference TRBV7-9 and TRBJ2-3 provide the parts outside the CDR3, is DTGVSQNPRHKITKRGQNVTFRCDPISEHNRLYWYRQTLGQGPEFLTYFQNEAQLEKSRLLSDRFSAERPKGSFSTLEIQRTEQGDSAMYLCASSSAGALTDTQYFGPGTRLTVL.

As DNA, the CDR3 is TGCAGTGCTAGCAGGGCAGAGACCCAGTTCTTC. Translation gives CSASRAETQFF. The V and J genes are TRBV20-1 and TRBJ2-1; a possible D gene is TRBD1 (5 bases). With 3 bases removed from V and 13 bases from J, the gap between germline ends came to 13 bases. Germline lookup yields CDR1 DFQATT and CDR2 SNEGSKA (reference sequence). The CDR3 runs 11 residues.

The J gene is TRBJ2-3, the V gene TRBV4-3; the D is unclear. CDR1 and CDR2 from the germline V gene are LGHNA and YSLEER. CDR3 length equals 15 residues. V lost 5 bases and J 4 bases, leaving 16 bases between the germline ends. CDR3 in DNA: TGCGCCAGCAGCTCGGAGCTCCCTTCTTCAGATACGCAGTATTTT. Its protein product is CASSSELPSSDTQYF.

The chain is built from TRBV20-1 and TRBJ2-5; D is uncertain. The CDR3 extends over 13 amino acids. Trimming stripped 6 bases from V and 1 base from J, with 12 bases between. Per the germline V gene, CDR1 is DFQATT and CDR2 is SNEGSKA (reference sequence). The CDR3 coding sequence is TGCAGTGCGCCTCTGGGCATCCAAGAGACCCAGTACTTC. Its protein product is CSAPLGIQETQYF.

This clonotype was seen only a few times. The chain has TRBV15 and TRBJ2-7; tentative D call: TRBD1 (6 bases). The CDR3 covers 15 residues. CDR1 is LNHNV, CDR2 YYDKDF, per germline (reference sequence). Trimming removed 0 bases from V and 4 bases from J, with 13 bases in between. As DNA, the CDR3 is TGTGCCACCAGCAGAGACCTGGGACAATTTTACGAGCAGTACTTC. Translation gives CATSRDLGQFYEQYF.